This T cell receptor beta chain was documented in a study of T cell responses to AZD1222 COVID-19 vaccine. Germline V lookup: CDR1 SQVTM, CDR2 ANQGSEA. The CDR3 loop spans 12 amino acids. With 1 base removed from V and 7 bases from J, the gap between germline ends came to 10 bases. Notes on this clone: Its antigen remains unknown.

Study-wide findings and caveats: The study reported that nearly half of spike-specific TCRs target unmutated variant regions. Only a handful of AZD1222 recipients, several in all, had baseline seropositivity. The peak T cell response came first, and repertoires were sampled only after it.

Profiling relied on immunoSEQ multiplex PCR, and the TCRdb table lists in-frame clones only, not all of them. The sample holds 65,000 to 80,000 clones; about 88% are singletons and the top ten take approximately 4.5%. The specimen was peripheral blood, collected on day 0 of AZD1222 vaccination. This chain uses TRBV29-1 with TRBJ1-1, with no clear D. The sequence was obtained from an adult in good health. The chain's CDR3 is CSVEGLLREAFF. Written as DNA, the CDR3 is TGCAGCGTTGAAGGCCTTTTGCGTGAAGCTTTCTTT.